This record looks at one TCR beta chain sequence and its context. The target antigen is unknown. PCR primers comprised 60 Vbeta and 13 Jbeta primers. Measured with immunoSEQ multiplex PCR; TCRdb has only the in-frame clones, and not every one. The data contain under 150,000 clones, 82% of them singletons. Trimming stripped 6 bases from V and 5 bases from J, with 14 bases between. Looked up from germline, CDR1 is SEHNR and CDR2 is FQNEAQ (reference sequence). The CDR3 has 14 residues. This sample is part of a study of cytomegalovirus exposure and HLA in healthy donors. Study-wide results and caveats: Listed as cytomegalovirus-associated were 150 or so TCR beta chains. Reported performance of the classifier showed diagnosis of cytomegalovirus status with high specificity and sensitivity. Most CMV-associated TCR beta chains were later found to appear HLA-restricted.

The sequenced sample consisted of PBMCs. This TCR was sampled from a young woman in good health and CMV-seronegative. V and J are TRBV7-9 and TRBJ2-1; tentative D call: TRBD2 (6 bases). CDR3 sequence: CASRPRLDHNEQFF. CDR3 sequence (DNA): TGTGCCAGCAGACCCCGACTAGACCACAATGAGCAGTTCTTC.